The present entry profiles one T cell receptor beta chain with its context. Its antigen is still unknown. Base quality data are lacking; no much larger clone is found one base away. TCR CDR3 regions were amplified from genomic DNA by multiplex PCR using the deep immunoSEQ assay. Extracted genomic DNA from each cell subset was distributed evenly across all wells of several immunoSEQ 96-well plates, and each plate was treated as a replicate. For sorted subsets, roughly 200 ng of genomic DNA, equivalent to some 30,000 T cell genomes, went into each replicate PCR. Purified libraries were quantified with a Qubit 3.0 fluorometer, sized on a Bioanalyzer 2100, and re-quantified with the KAPA Library Quantification kit. A separate single-read 150-cycle Illumina NextSeq 550 flow cell was used to sequence each immunoSEQ 96-well plate. The authors' analysis ran thus. Because the immunoSEQ output included only junctional sequences and no quality scores, the filtering could not be the same as the filtering used for full-length reads. To assign V/J genes and CDR3, sequences were annotated using PyIR, a Python wrapper for IgBLAST v1.9, with IMGT germline references. Reads were removed for weak V/J assignments (E-value above 1e-6), missing CDR3, stop codons, out-of-frame junctions, or ambiguous translated residues. A V3J clonotype was defined by an identical inferred V gene, J gene, and CDR3 amino acid sequence. Percentage overlap between repertoires was computed as shared unique clonotypes divided by the size of the smaller repertoire. RTK rarefaction, the Chao1 estimator, and Recon v2.1 estimates of unobserved clonotypes were used to assess repertoire richness. Generation probabilities were computed with OLGA for all TCRbeta clonotypes obtained by the gDNA method from a handful of donors. The clones in this table, taken by TCRdb from immuneACCESS, are in-frame only. Not every clone is retained; where verified, under half of the shortfall comes from an unresolved V gene, and the cause of the rest is unknown. The V and J calls and clone size are taken from that table; D and trimming were inferred from the DNA. This sample holds around 980,000 clones; around 78% were observed only once. Jointly, the top ten make up roughly 0.62% of the sample.

The donors were healthy, HIV-negative adults who had no recently reported acute infections or vaccinations. Only Caucasian adults living in Nashville, Tennessee, USA were represented among the donors. CD4+ T cells were enriched by magnetic negative selection; naive cells were then positively selected on CD45RA, and the negative fraction formed the memory subset. Blood was obtained by leukapheresis, after which PBMCs were separated by Ficoll-Histopaque density gradient centrifugation and cryopreserved in liquid nitrogen vapor phase. Analytical flow cytometry was used to check the purity and quantity of every magnetically sorted T cell population. From each sorted fraction, genomic DNA was isolated and quantified by UV absorbance on a Nanodrop 2000c. Its CDR3 holds 16 amino acids, cysteine through phenylalanine. The DNA shown is the 48-base CDR3, in frame from base 1. Taken from the germline V gene, the CDR1 and CDR2 loops are MNHEY and SVGAGI. Cut back by 2 bases and 0 bases, the V and J ends lie 14 bases apart.

These data originate in a study of shared clonotypes between healthy human individuals (TCRdb year 2020). Notes on the research overall: Three men and two women, aged 18 to 49 years, made up the cohort. For each donor, CD4 naive and CD4 memory were each run on three plates, CD8 naive on two plates, and CD8 memory on one plate. To estimate repertoire size and how much clonotypes are shared between individuals, the study performed deep sequencing of blood TCR repertoires from roughly five healthy adults. To increase sequencing depth and limit assay-specific biases, TCR repertoire library preparation and sequencing were carried out by different laboratories using diverse techniques. Each donor's leukapheresis produced roughly between about 0.9 and 9.5 billion PBMCs. Study-level results and caveats: Estimated clonotype richness was generally larger for naive than for memory subsets. Sampling was limited to blood, and TCR repertoires in tissue likely differ from TCR repertoires in blood. Across four donors, roughly 5% of naive CD4, over 3% of naive CD8, under 2.5% of memory CD4, and roughly 0.41% of memory CD8 clonotypes were shared. Rarefaction of sorted-subset datasets indicated incomplete sequencing despite the large sequencing depth. Pairwise subsampling indicated that sequencing depth was expected to affect the degree of clonotype sharing among donors. Higher generation probabilities were observed for clonotypes shared by all four sorted-subset donors than for non-shared clonotypes. The small number of donors limited the genetic and exposure-history diversity represented.

The sequencing sample was made of memory CD4+ T cells from PBMCs. Interpreted using the paper, the cell subset or site label stands for: CD45RA-negative fraction. The clonotype originates from a young man in good health. Some clones in this sample may be carry-over from other donors' samples. In this chain, TRBV6-5 is recombined with TRBJ2-7; the D segment could be TRBD2, given 5 matching bases. The sequenced DNA: TGTGCCAGCAGTTACAGTGGGAGCAGGAGCTCCTACGAGCAGTACTTC. Translated, it gives CASSYSGSRSSYEQYF.